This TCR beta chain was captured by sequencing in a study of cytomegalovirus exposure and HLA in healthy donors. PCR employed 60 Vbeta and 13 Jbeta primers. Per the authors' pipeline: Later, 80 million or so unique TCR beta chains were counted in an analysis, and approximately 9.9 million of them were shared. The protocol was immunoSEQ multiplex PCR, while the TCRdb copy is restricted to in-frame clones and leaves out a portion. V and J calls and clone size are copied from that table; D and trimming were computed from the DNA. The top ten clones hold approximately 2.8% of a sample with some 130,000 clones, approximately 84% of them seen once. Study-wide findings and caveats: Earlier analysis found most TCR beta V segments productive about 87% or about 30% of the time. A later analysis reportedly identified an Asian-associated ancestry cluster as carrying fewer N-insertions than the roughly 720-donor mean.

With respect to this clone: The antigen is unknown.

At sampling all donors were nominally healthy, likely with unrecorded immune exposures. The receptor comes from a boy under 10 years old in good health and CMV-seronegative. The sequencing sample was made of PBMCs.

CDR3 in amino acids: CASSGTSGADTQYF. CDR3 bases: TGTGCCAGCAGTGGGACTAGCGGGGCAGATACGCAGTATTTT. V usage is TRBV7-2 and J usage is TRBJ2-3, with 13 bases that match TRBD2. Germline CDR1 reads SGHTA; CDR2 reads FQGNSA. This CDR3 is built from 14 residues. Trimming took 6 bases from V and 4 from J; bases not matched to a gene: 1. Drawing the rest from reference TRBV7-2 and TRBJ2-3, the complete variable domain is GAGVSQSPSNKVTEKGKDVELRCDPISGHTALYWYRQSLGQGLEFLIYFQGNSAPDKSGLPSDRFSAERTGGSVSTLTIQRTQQEDSAVYLCASSGTSGADTQYFGPGTRLTVL.